A selection of T cell receptor beta chains follows, all from one sample in a study of siplizumab effects on memory and regulatory T cells. TCRdb's copy holds only in-frame clones and misses some; the assay was immunoSEQ multiplex PCR. The sample holds roughly 100,000 clones, 80% to 95% seen once. Source material: CD4+ T cells sorted from blood. Receptors originate from a human donor in good health. Each CDR3 is given with its conserved first and last residue. The D gene is left open where the match is weak. The listing skips clone size in some rows; elsewhere it reads once, few, many or a size class.

v_gene: TRBV6-5
abundance: NA
j_gene: TRBJ1-6
d_gene: TRBD1
CDR3nt: TGTGCCAGCAGACGGACAGGGAATTCACCCCTCCACTTT
CDR3aa: CASRRTGNSPLHF

v_gene: TRBV28
abundance: NA
j_gene: TRBJ2-7
d_gene: NA
CDR3nt: TGTGCCAGCAGTTCCTTCTACGAGCAGTACTTC
CDR3aa: CASSSFYEQYF

v_gene: TRBV4-1
abundance: NA
j_gene: TRBJ2-1
d_gene: TRBD2
CDR3nt: TGCGCCAGCAGCCAAGATCCAGCGGGAGGCTACAATGAGCAGTTCTTC
CDR3aa: CASSQDPAGGYNEQFF

v_gene: TRBV2
abundance: NA
j_gene: TRBJ1-2
d_gene: NA
CDR3nt: TGTGCCAGCAGAGACGCCCCGGACGGCGGCTACACCTTC
CDR3aa: CASRDAPDGGYTF

v_gene: TRBV5-5
abundance: NA
j_gene: TRBJ1-1
d_gene: TRBD1
CDR3nt: TGTGCCAGCAGCTTGGGAAACTTGCTACGAAGGACAGGGGGAACTGAAGCTTTCTTT
CDR3aa: CASSLGNLLRRTGGTEAFF

v_gene: TRBV5-4
abundance: NA
j_gene: TRBJ2-7
d_gene: NA
CDR3nt: TGTGCCAGCAGCAGGGCCCCTTACGAGCAGTACTTC
CDR3aa: CASSRAPYEQYF

v_gene: TRBV9
abundance: NA
j_gene: TRBJ2-1
d_gene: NA
CDR3nt: TGTGCCAGCAGCGTAGTGAGCTCCTACAATGAGCAGTTCTTC
CDR3aa: CASSVVSSYNEQFF

v_gene: TRBV19
abundance: NA
j_gene: TRBJ2-7
d_gene: NA
CDR3nt: TGTGCCAGTAGTATCGACACCGGTAGCTCCTACGAGCAGTACTTC
CDR3aa: CASSIDTGSSYEQYF

v_gene: TRBV15
abundance: NA
j_gene: TRBJ2-2
d_gene: NA
CDR3nt: TGTGCCACCAGCAGAGACCCTTTGACCGGGGAGCTGTTTTTT
CDR3aa: CATSRDPLTGELFF

v_gene: TRBV19
abundance: NA
j_gene: TRBJ1-6
d_gene: NA
CDR3nt: TGTGCCAGTAACCATCTGGGAACCCTCCACTTT
CDR3aa: CASNHLGTLHF

v_gene: TRBV4-1
abundance: NA
j_gene: TRBJ2-1
d_gene: TRBD2
CDR3nt: TGCGCCAGCAGTGGCGGGACTAGCTACAATGAGCAGTTCTTC
CDR3aa: CASSGGTSYNEQFF

v_gene: TRBV18
abundance: NA
j_gene: TRBJ2-7
d_gene: NA
CDR3nt: TGTGCCAGCTCACCAAATTTGTCCTACGAGCAGTACTTC
CDR3aa: CASSPNLSYEQYF

v_gene: TRBV5-1
abundance: NA
j_gene: TRBJ1-3
d_gene: NA
CDR3nt: TGCGCCAGCAGCTTGGACAACGGAAACACCATATATTTT
CDR3aa: CASSLDNGNTIYF

v_gene: TRBV29-1
abundance: NA
j_gene: TRBJ1-1
d_gene: NA
CDR3nt: TGCAGCGTTCATAAAGGGAGAAGCACTGAAGCTTTCTTT
CDR3aa: CSVHKGRSTEAFF

v_gene: TRBV19
abundance: NA
j_gene: TRBJ1-5
d_gene: NA
CDR3nt: TGTGCCACCTCCCCCGATAGCAATCAGCCCCAGCATTTT
CDR3aa: CATSPDSNQPQHF

v_gene: TRBV19
abundance: NA
j_gene: TRBJ2-5
d_gene: NA
CDR3nt: TGTGCCAGTAGTACCCTCGGGGGGACCCAGTACTTC
CDR3aa: CASSTLGGTQYF

v_gene: TRBV28
abundance: NA
j_gene: TRBJ2-7
d_gene: NA
CDR3nt: TGTGCCAGCAGTTTAGGCAGGGCGATCGAGCAGTACTTC
CDR3aa: CASSLGRAIEQYF

v_gene: TRBV9
abundance: NA
j_gene: TRBJ1-1
d_gene: NA
CDR3nt: TGTGCCAGCAGGGGCGACCTAGGCGTTACAAACACTGAAGCTTTCTTT
CDR3aa: CASRGDLGVTNTEAFF

v_gene: TRBV28
abundance: once
j_gene: TRBJ1-1
d_gene: NA
CDR3nt: TGTGCCAGCCGCCGCGGGCGCTCGACAGGGAACACTGAAGCTTTCTTT
CDR3aa: CASRRGRSTGNTEAFF

v_gene: TRBV6-1
abundance: NA
j_gene: TRBJ2-7
d_gene: TRBD1
CDR3nt: TGTGCCAGCAGAAGGGACAGCGAGCAGTACTTC
CDR3aa: CASRRDSEQYF

v_gene: TRBV28
abundance: NA
j_gene: TRBJ1-3
d_gene: NA
CDR3nt: TGTGCCAGCAGTCTCCTGCGTGGGGCTGGAAACACCATATATTTT
CDR3aa: CASSLLRGAGNTIYF

v_gene: TRBV19
abundance: once
j_gene: TRBJ1-1
d_gene: NA
CDR3nt: TGTGCCAGTAGTATAAGATTGGAAGCTTTCTTT
CDR3aa: CASSIRLEAFF

v_gene: TRBV5-1
abundance: NA
j_gene: TRBJ2-7
d_gene: TRBD1
CDR3nt: TGCGCCAGCAGTCGTCCGGGACAGGGGAACGAGCAGTACTTC
CDR3aa: CASSRPGQGNEQYF

v_gene: TRBV25-1
abundance: NA
j_gene: TRBJ2-1
d_gene: NA
CDR3nt: TGTGCCAGCAGCTCGGGGGTGAGGGTGATCGATGAGCAGTTCTTC
CDR3aa: CASSSGVRVIDEQFF

v_gene: TRBV4-1
abundance: NA
j_gene: TRBJ2-2
d_gene: NA
CDR3nt: TGCGCCAGCAGCCAAGAGGGTGGCGGGGCGAACACCGGGGAGCTGTTTTTT
CDR3aa: CASSQEGGGANTGELFF

v_gene: TRBV27
abundance: once
j_gene: TRBJ2-5
d_gene: TRBD2
CDR3nt: TGTGCCAGCAGTTCCTCCCCACAGATACTAGCGGGAGGTGGGGAGACCCAGTACTTC
CDR3aa: CASSSSPQILAGGGETQYF

v_gene: TRBV5-1
abundance: NA
j_gene: TRBJ1-5
d_gene: NA
CDR3nt: TGCGCCAGCAGACCGTCAGTGCAGGAGGTACAGCCCCAGCATTTT
CDR3aa: CASRPSVQEVQPQHF

v_gene: TRBV6-5
abundance: NA
j_gene: TRBJ2-1
d_gene: NA
CDR3nt: TGTGCCAGCAGTTACTCCGACAGGAACAATGAGCAGTTCTTC
CDR3aa: CASSYSDRNNEQFF

v_gene: TRBV7-8
abundance: NA
j_gene: TRBJ2-1
d_gene: NA
CDR3nt: TGTGCCAGCAGCTTAGGGGTAAGCTCCTACAATGAGCAGTTCTTC
CDR3aa: CASSLGVSSYNEQFF

v_gene: TRBV28
abundance: NA
j_gene: TRBJ1-1
d_gene: TRBD1
CDR3nt: TGTGCCAGCAGTTTCAGGGGGCCGAACACTGAAGCTTTCTTT
CDR3aa: CASSFRGPNTEAFF

v_gene: TRBV7-2
abundance: NA
j_gene: TRBJ1-5
d_gene: NA
CDR3nt: TGTGCCAGCAGCTTAGAGGGCCAAGGGCATCAGCCCCAGCATTTT
CDR3aa: CASSLEGQGHQPQHF

v_gene: TRBV15
abundance: NA
j_gene: TRBJ2-7
d_gene: NA
CDR3nt: TGTGCCACCAGCAGAGAGTACAGGGTCTCCTACGAGCAGTACTTC
CDR3aa: CATSREYRVSYEQYF

v_gene: TRBV18
abundance: NA
j_gene: TRBJ1-1
d_gene: TRBD1
CDR3nt: TGTGCCAGCTCGGGACAGGGTATGAACACTGAAGCTTTCTTT
CDR3aa: CASSGQGMNTEAFF

v_gene: TRBV19
abundance: NA
j_gene: TRBJ2-3
d_gene: NA
CDR3nt: TGTGCCAGTAGTCAAACAGGGAGGAGTACGCAGTATTTT
CDR3aa: CASSQTGRSTQYF

v_gene: TRBV7-2
abundance: NA
j_gene: TRBJ2-7
d_gene: NA
CDR3nt: TGTGCCACCGCTCGACTGCCTGTCTACGAGCAGTACTTC
CDR3aa: CATARLPVYEQYF

v_gene: TRBV18
abundance: NA
j_gene: TRBJ1-2
d_gene: NA
CDR3nt: TGTGCCAGCTCACCGACCGGGAGTACGAGGGACTACACCTTC
CDR3aa: CASSPTGSTRDYTF

v_gene: TRBV28
abundance: NA
j_gene: TRBJ2-2
d_gene: TRBD2
CDR3nt: TGTGCCAGCACTCAGGGGGGACTAGCGGGAGGGGACACCGGGGAGCTGTTTTTT
CDR3aa: CASTQGGLAGGDTGELFF

v_gene: TRBV7-9
abundance: NA
j_gene: TRBJ2-5
d_gene: NA
CDR3nt: TGTGCCAGCGGACCCGGGGAGACCCAGTACTTC
CDR3aa: CASGPGETQYF

v_gene: TRBV5-1
abundance: NA
j_gene: TRBJ2-2
d_gene: TRBD2
CDR3nt: TGCGCCAGCAGCTTTTTTTCTCGCGGGAGGGCTAGCGGGGAGCTGTTTTTT
CDR3aa: CASSFFSRGRASGELFF

v_gene: TRBV10-2
abundance: NA
j_gene: TRBJ2-1
d_gene: TRBD2
CDR3nt: TGCGCCAGCATGAGGTCCGAGCGGGGGCCCTACAATGAGCAGTTCTTC
CDR3aa: CASMRSERGPYNEQFF

v_gene: TRBV27
abundance: NA
j_gene: TRBJ2-6
d_gene: NA
CDR3nt: TGTGCCAGCAGTTTAAAGGGGGGGCGCCATGGGGCCAACGTCCTGACTTTC
CDR3aa: CASSLKGGRHGANVLTF

v_gene: TRBV28
abundance: NA
j_gene: TRBJ1-1
d_gene: NA
CDR3nt: TGTGCCAGCTATCCCCTGACAGCGAAGAACACTGAAGCTTTCTTT
CDR3aa: CASYPLTAKNTEAFF

v_gene: TRBV6-6
abundance: few
j_gene: TRBJ2-1
d_gene: TRBD1
CDR3nt: TGTGCCAGCGGCGCTCCCGGGACAGGGGACAATGAGCAGTTCTTC
CDR3aa: CASGAPGTGDNEQFF

v_gene: TRBV7-2
abundance: once
j_gene: TRBJ1-6
d_gene: NA
CDR3nt: TGTGCCAGCAGCCATCAAAATTCACCCCTCCACTTT
CDR3aa: CASSHQNSPLHF

v_gene: TRBV7-9
abundance: NA
j_gene: TRBJ1-4
d_gene: NA
CDR3nt: TGTGCCAGCAGCCGACTTCGCGCGGGGGATGTTAATGAAAAACTGTTTTTT
CDR3aa: CASSRLRAGDVNEKLFF

v_gene: TRBV30
abundance: NA
j_gene: TRBJ1-2
d_gene: NA
CDR3nt: TGTGCCTGGCATATGGAGGGGCGGGGCGGAGGCTACACCTTC
CDR3aa: CAWHMEGRGGGYTF

v_gene: TRBV28
abundance: NA
j_gene: TRBJ1-4
d_gene: TRBD1
CDR3nt: TGTGCCAGTAAGGACAGGTGGGATAGGAATGAAAAACTGTTTTTT
CDR3aa: CASKDRWDRNEKLFF

v_gene: TRBV29-1
abundance: NA
j_gene: TRBJ2-7
d_gene: NA
CDR3nt: TGCAGCGTGACCTCCCAGGTTGCGGGGGAGCAGTACTTC
CDR3aa: CSVTSQVAGEQYF

v_gene: TRBV5-5
abundance: NA
j_gene: TRBJ2-4
d_gene: NA
CDR3nt: TGTGCCAGCAGCTTGACTCTAGGGCAAAACATTCAGTACTTC
CDR3aa: CASSLTLGQNIQYF

v_gene: TRBV18
abundance: NA
j_gene: TRBJ1-2
d_gene: TRBD1
CDR3nt: TGTGCCAGCTCAACCCCGGGACAGCCTATTAACTATGGCTACACCTTC
CDR3aa: CASSTPGQPINYGYTF

v_gene: TRBV6-6
abundance: NA
j_gene: TRBJ2-7
d_gene: NA
CDR3nt: TGTGCCAGCAGTTACTCGGCAGCTGGATGGGTCGAGCAGTACTTC
CDR3aa: CASSYSAAGWVEQYF

v_gene: TRBV5-4
abundance: NA
j_gene: TRBJ2-5
d_gene: NA
CDR3nt: TGTGCCAGCAGCTTAAAATCCAGGGAGACCCAGTACTTC
CDR3aa: CASSLKSRETQYF

v_gene: TRBV5-1
abundance: NA
j_gene: TRBJ2-3
d_gene: TRBD2
CDR3nt: TGCGCCAGCAGTTCTCTAGCGGGAGGAGGAGATACGCAGTATTTT
CDR3aa: CASSSLAGGGDTQYF

v_gene: TRBV28
abundance: NA
j_gene: TRBJ2-1
d_gene: NA
CDR3nt: TGTGCCAGCGTTGATACCACCCGCGCCGCATTTGTCGGAGCAAACAATGAGCAGTTCTTC
CDR3aa: CASVDTTRAAFVGANNEQFF

v_gene: TRBV19
abundance: NA
j_gene: TRBJ2-6
d_gene: NA
CDR3nt: TGTGCCAGTAGTGCGTACGGGGGCGCTGGGGCCAACGTCCTGACTTTC
CDR3aa: CASSAYGGAGANVLTF